One and the same sample provided the 6 T cell receptor beta chains below, sequenced in a study of CD8+CD57+ T cells in acquired aplastic anemia. Investigators profiled TCR beta VDJ and CDR3 from genomic DNA template. From the reads, TCRdb called clonotypes with MiXCR, one entry per CDR3 protein. This table has around 250,000 distinct CDR3 sequences, roughly 82% appearing once. Individuals selected for sequencing had exhibited CD8+CD57+ cell expansion on flow cytometry. The sequenced sample was sorted CD4+, CD8+, or CD8+CD57+ T cells (not recorded which) from PBMCs. Every receptor here comes from a human donor with aplastic anemia.

As concerns this clonotype: The CDR3 end shows no conserved phenylalanine or tryptophan, and so a read error is likely. Because the CDR3's place on the DNA is in doubt, the DNA is left out and the CDR3 is given as listed by TCRdb. The V and J genes are TRBV2 and TRBJ2-4; the listed D gene, TRBD1, was not tested against the DNA. The CDR3 is 12 amino acids long, termini counted. Germline V lookup: CDR1 SNHLY, CDR2 FYNNEI. CDR3 amino acids: CAGTGARNVEYT.

This clonotype is deemed hyperexpanded. V gene TRBV7-9 combines with J gene TRBJ2-1, with TRBD2 matching over 9 bases. Germline CDR1 SEHNR, CDR2 FQNEAQ (reference sequence). V dropped 3 bases and J dropped 8; count of bases not matched to a gene: 11. This CDR3 has 16 amino acids. In DNA, the CDR3 is TGTGCCAGCAGCTTTCAAAGAAGCGGGGGGAGCGATGAGCAGTTCTTC. Encoded protein: CASSFQRSGGSDEQFF.

V is TRBV20-1 and J is TRBJ2-3; TRBD2 matches 11 bases. This CDR3 has 12 residues. Germline V lookup: CDR1 DFQATT, CDR2 SNEGSKA (reference sequence). CDR3 protein: CTGGTSGSTQYF. The CDR3, as DNA: TGCACCGGAGGGACTAGCGGCTCTACGCAGTATTTT.

A word on this clonotype: It is likely a read error, because the conserved phenylalanine at the end of the CDR3 is missing. The chain is built from TRBV7-3 and TRBJ2-5; 7 bases fit TRBD1. The germline V gene encodes CDR1 SGHTA and CDR2 FQGTGA. Trimming took 4 bases from V and 10 from J; bases not matched to a gene: 15. The CDR3 is 15 amino acids. This CDR3 is CASSSGGTPGKHQYL. In DNA form, the CDR3 reads TGTGCCAGCAGCTCAGGGGGAACTCCGGGAAAGCACCAGTACCTC.

This clonotype appeared once. The V call is TRBV7-3, the J call TRBJ2-3; D gene ambiguous. TRBJ1-5 matches the DNA end more closely, so the J call is doubtful. CDR1 is SGHTA and CDR2 is FQGTGA in the germline V gene. The CDR3 sequence is 13 residues long. The chain's CDR3 is CAGGVGCSDSQHF. Here the CDR3 DNA reads TGTGCCGGCGGCGTCGGTTGCTCAGATTCACAGCATTTT.

A few counts support this clonotype. One end of the junction fails to match germline, which may point to a read error. The chain has TRBV7-9 and TRBJ2-3; D gene ambiguous. Germline lookup yields CDR1 SEHNR and CDR2 FQNEAQ (reference sequence). The CDR3 runs 14 residues. The CDR3 loop reads CASSSSDTQYIGPF. The CDR3 nucleotides are TGTGCCAGCAGCTCCTCAGATACGCAGTATATTGGCCCTTTT.